The subject of this entry is one T cell receptor (beta chain). This clonotype is a singleton in its sample. Its antigen is unknown. Qualities for individual bases were not recorded, and no much larger clone is one base off. The sample comes from a study of blood T cells in healthy people across ages (dated by TCRdb to between 2015 and 2017). Notes on the research overall: In model experiments, roughly one uniquely barcoded TCR beta cDNA molecule per two T cells was captured by template switching. Age-related changes in TCR beta repertoire diversity were measured in the study by deep sequencing normalized with unique cDNA molecular identifiers. The donors were divided into four age groups: young (average around 15 years), middle-aged (around 41), aged (around 59) and long-lived (roughly 88). Using the same blood draw, the study looked at two additional independent replicas of 1 million unique cDNA reads for two donors, one aged 18 to 30 and the other aged 80 or older.

Systemically healthy Caucasian individuals from Russia, 35 to 50 in total and aged roughly 6 to 95 years, were included as donors. Each donor gave 8.5 to 10 milliliters of peripheral blood, collected into EDTA-treated Vacutainer tubes. Ficoll-Paque density-gradient centrifugation was used to isolate PBMCs, with at least 6.5 million per sample. Total RNA was extracted from PBMCs with Trizol reagent, with at least 6 micrograms obtained per sample. For every donor, flow cytometry on a PBMC aliquot measured the percentage of naive CD45RAhigh/CD27high T cells. Library preparation employed 5' RACE. The sequencer listed for this sample is Illumina HiSeq 2500. A second 7 to 11 cycle PCR used a sample-barcoded 5' primer and a J-beta primer mix. Each TCR beta cDNA molecule received a unique molecular identifier from a template-switch 5' adaptor carrying 12 random nucleotides. Each sample yielded at least 2.5 million CDR3-containing paired-end reads. First-strand cDNA synthesis was performed from all RNA using the Mint cDNA synthesis kit, with priming by a TRBC-specific oligonucleotide. Following uracil-DNA glycosylase treatment, all cDNA underwent a first 18-cycle PCR with the universal primers M1SS and BC2_uni_R. Per the source publication's procedure: For normalization, 1 million high-quality reads were randomly selected from each sample, with every read carrying a distinct molecular identifier. Instead of being binned into consensus sequences, reads that shared molecular identifiers were thrown out. MiTCR, run with a Q25 quality threshold and the strictest error-elimination algorithm, handled CDR3 identification, clonotype clustering and error correction. A nonparametric unseen species model with Euler transformation was used to estimate lower-bound total TCR beta diversity. TCRdb ran its own pipeline on the public reads, namely fastp trimming at Q25 and MiXCR clone calling, and kept in-frame beta chains. Rows with a matching CDR3 protein are joined into one entry that keeps the most common DNA and genes. TCRdb, rather than the study authors, made the V and J calls. For this sample there are over 700,000 distinct CDR3 sequences; around 25% appear just once. The ten largest clones capture 9.4% of the sample.

CDR1 and CDR2, looked up from the germline V gene (reference sequence), are SEHNR and FQNEAQ. From its cysteine to its phenylalanine, the CDR3 spans 14 amino acids. Solely the CDR3 DNA is kept, with 42 bases framed from the first base. V and J lose 2 bases and 5 bases, and a span of 11 bases separates them. Study-level results and caveats: Total diversity estimates from one million sequenced T cells were considered lower bounds and underestimates. The CMV infection status of donors was not known, potentially confounding age-related changes in expanded clonotypes. Compared with the aged group, the long-lived group had more naive CD4+ T cells, fewer expanded clones and increased TCR diversity, suggesting age selection. As age increased, observed TCR beta diversity per million T cells dropped in a roughly linear way, and a significant reduction was already evident by age 40. Observed TCR beta diversity correlated strongly with the percentage of naive T cells measured by flow cytometry. Bulk unsorted PBMC profiling prevented conclusive comparison of naive and antigen-experienced compartments.

The sample was also linked to a second study, of T cells of mothers and their children. The second study's paper adds: Nine systemically healthy Caucasian individuals served as donors, namely three mothers together with their six children. cDNA synthesis used all of the extracted RNA, with approximately 1.4 ug of RNA in each 15 ul reaction. Sample barcodes and 2-4 random nucleotides were added via the M1S primer in the second PCR. Each mother yielded over 9 million TCR beta CDR3 reads and each child roughly 2.9 million reads. Thymic selection shapes the output of TCR recombination in a similar way in related and unrelated pairs, and inherited differences have a minor effect. Normalized repertoire overlap was always found to be slightly, but never significantly, higher in related mother-child pairs than in unrelated mother-child pairs. No persistent microchimeric T cell clones were detected, at a sensitivity of approximately 110 clones per million clonotypes. The study used deep NGS to compare TCR beta repertoires of mothers and children, seeking features distinguishing related mother-child pairs from unrelated individuals. The mean age was 40 +/- 4 years for the mothers and about 12 +/- 4 years for the children. After adapter ligation with NEBNext reagents, the libraries were sequenced on Illumina HiSeq 2000 with 100+100 nt paired-end reads. To avoid cross-contamination, the mother libraries and the child libraries were prepared a month apart and sequenced in separate runs. For each donor, between 500,000 and 2,000,000 distinct TCR beta clonotypes were identified. Naive TCR beta clonotypes were estimated from low-frequency clonotypes matched to each donor's FACS-determined naive share, without sorting.

The sequenced sample consisted of blood. This receptor chain uses TRBV7-9 and TRBJ2-3; perhaps TRBD1 is the D gene, with 6 bases matching. The clonotype comes from a boy between 10 and 17 years old in good health. The CDR3 has the sequence CASSLTGMLDTQYF. The DNA is as follows: TGTGCCAGCAGCTTAACAGGGATGCTAGATACGCAGTATTTT.